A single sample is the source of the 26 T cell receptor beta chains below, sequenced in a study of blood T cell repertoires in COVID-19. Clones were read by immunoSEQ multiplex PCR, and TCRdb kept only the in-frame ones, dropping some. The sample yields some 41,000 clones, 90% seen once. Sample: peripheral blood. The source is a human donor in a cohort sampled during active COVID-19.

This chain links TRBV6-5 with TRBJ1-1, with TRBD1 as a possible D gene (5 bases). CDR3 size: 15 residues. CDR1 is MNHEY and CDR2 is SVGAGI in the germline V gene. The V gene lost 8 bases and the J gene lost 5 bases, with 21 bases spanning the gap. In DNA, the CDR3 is TGTGCCAGCCCAGACAGCCTGTACGGGAGGACTGAAGCTTTCTTT. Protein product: CASPDSLYGRTEAFF.

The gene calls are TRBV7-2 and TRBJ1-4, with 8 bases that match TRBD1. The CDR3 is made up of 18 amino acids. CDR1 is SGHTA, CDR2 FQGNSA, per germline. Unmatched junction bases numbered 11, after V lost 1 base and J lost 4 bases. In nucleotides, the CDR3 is TGTGCCAGCAGCTTAGATCCCTTACGGGACAGGCTTAATGAAAAACTGTTTTTT. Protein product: CASSLDPLRDRLNEKLFF.

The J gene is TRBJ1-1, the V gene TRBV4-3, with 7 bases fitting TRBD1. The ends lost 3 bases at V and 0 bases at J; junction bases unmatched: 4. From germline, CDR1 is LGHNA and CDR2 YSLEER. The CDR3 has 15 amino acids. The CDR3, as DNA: TGCGCCAGCAGCCAGGCGACAGGGCTGAACACTGAAGCTTTCTTT. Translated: CASSQATGLNTEAFF.

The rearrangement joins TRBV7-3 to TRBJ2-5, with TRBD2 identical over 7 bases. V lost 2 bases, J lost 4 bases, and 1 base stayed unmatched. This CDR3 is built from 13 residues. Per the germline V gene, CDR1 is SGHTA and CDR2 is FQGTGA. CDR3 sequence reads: CASSLWGGETQYF. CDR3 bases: TGTGCCAGCAGCTTATGGGGGGGAGAGACCCAGTACTTC.

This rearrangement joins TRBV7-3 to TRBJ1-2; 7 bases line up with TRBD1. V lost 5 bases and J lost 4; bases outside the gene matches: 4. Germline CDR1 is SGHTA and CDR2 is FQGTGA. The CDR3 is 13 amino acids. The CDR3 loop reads CASSPGQSYGYTF. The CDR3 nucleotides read TGTGCCAGCAGCCCGGGACAGTCCTATGGCTACACCTTC.

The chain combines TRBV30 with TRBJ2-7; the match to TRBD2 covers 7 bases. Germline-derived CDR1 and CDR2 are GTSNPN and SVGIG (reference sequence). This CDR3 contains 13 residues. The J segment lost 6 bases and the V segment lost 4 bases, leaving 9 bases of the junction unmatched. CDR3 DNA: TGTGCCTGGACAAGCGGGGATTCTTTCGAGCAGTACTTC. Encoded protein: CAWTSGDSFEQYF.

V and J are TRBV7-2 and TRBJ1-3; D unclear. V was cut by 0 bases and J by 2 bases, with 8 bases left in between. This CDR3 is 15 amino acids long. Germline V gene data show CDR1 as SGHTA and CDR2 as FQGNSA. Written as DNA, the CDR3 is TGTGCCAGCAGCTTAGCCACGACTCCTGGAAACACCATATATTTT. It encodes CASSLATTPGNTIYF.

Here the CDR3 reads CASSLGTGGVGPQHF. The CDR3 nucleotides are TGTGCCAGCAGCTTAGGGACAGGGGGCGTTGGGCCCCAGCATTTT. The chain carries TRBV7-9 and TRBJ1-5, with 11 bases that match TRBD1. Trimming at V came to 1 base and at J to 9 bases, leaving 5 bases not matched to a gene. CDR3 length equals 15 residues. Germline CDR1 SEHNR, CDR2 FQNEAQ (reference sequence).

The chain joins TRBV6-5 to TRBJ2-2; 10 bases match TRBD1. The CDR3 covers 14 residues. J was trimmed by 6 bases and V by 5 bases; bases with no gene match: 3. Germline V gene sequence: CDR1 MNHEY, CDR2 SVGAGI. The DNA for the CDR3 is TGTGCCAGCAGTAGGACAGGGGGGCCCGGGGAGCTGTTTTTT. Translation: CASSRTGGPGELFF.

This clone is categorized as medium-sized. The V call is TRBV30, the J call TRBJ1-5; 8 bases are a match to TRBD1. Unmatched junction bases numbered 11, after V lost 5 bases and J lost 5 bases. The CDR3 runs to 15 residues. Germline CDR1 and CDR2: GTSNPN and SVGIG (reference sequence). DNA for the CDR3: TGTGCCTGGGATAGGACAGGGTGGCGTGATCAGCCCCAGCATTTT. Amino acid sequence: CAWDRTGWRDQPQHF. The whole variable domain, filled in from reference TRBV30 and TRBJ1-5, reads SQTIHQWPATLVQPVGSPLSLECTVEGTSNPNLYWYRQAAGRGLQLLFYSVGIGQISSEVPQNLSASRPQDRQFILSSKKLLLSDSGFYLCAWDRTGWRDQPQHFGDGTRLSIL.

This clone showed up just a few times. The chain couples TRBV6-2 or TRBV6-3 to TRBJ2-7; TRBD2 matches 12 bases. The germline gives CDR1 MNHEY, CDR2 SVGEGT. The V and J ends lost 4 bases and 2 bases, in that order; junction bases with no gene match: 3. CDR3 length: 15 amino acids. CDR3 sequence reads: CASSLSSGGAYEQYF. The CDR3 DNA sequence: TGTGCCAGCAGTTTGTCTAGCGGGGGGGCCTACGAGCAGTACTTC.

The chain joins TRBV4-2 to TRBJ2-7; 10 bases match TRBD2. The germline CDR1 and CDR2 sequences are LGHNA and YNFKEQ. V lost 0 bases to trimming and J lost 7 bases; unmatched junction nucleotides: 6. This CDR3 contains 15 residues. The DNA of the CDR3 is TGTGCCAGCAGCCAAGATTCTAGCGGGAGTGGTGAGCAGTACTTC. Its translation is CASSQDSSGSGEQYF.

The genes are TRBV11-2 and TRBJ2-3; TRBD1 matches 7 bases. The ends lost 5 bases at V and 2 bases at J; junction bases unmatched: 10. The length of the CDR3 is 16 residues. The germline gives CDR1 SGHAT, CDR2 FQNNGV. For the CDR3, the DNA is TGTGCCAGCAGCCCACGGAACAGGGGAACCACAGATACGCAGTATTTT. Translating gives CASSPRNRGTTDTQYF.

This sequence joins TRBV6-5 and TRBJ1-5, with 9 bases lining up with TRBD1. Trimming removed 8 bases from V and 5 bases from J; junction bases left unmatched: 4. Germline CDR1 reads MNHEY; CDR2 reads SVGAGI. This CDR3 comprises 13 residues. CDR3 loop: CASGRQGDQPQHF. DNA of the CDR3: TGTGCCAGCGGGAGACAGGGGGATCAGCCCCAGCATTTT.

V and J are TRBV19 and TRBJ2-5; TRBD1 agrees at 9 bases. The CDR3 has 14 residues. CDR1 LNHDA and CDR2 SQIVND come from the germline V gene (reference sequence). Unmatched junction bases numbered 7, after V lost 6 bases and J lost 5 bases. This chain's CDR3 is CASRQGQGLETQYF. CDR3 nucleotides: TGTGCCAGTAGACAGGGACAGGGCCTGGAGACCCAGTACTTC.

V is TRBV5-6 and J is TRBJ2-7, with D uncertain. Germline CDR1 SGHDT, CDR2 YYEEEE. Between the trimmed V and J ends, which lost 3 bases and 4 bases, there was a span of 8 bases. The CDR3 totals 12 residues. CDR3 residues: CASSYMEYEQYF. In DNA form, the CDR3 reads TGTGCCAGCAGCTATATGGAGTACGAGCAGTACTTC.

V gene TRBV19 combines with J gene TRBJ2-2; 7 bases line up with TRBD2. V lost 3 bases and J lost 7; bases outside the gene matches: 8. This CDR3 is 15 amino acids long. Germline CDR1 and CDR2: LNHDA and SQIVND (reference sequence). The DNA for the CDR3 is TGTGCCAGTAGTATCCTCGGGGAGGGGAACGGGGAGCTGTTTTTT. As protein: CASSILGEGNGELFF.

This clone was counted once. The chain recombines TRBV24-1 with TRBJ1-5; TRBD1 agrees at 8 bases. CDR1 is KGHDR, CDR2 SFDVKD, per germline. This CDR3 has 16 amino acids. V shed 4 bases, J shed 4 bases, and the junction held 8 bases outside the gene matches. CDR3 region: CATSDPGQGANQPQHF. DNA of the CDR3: TGTGCCACCAGTGACCCCGGACAGGGAGCGAATCAGCCCCAGCATTTT.

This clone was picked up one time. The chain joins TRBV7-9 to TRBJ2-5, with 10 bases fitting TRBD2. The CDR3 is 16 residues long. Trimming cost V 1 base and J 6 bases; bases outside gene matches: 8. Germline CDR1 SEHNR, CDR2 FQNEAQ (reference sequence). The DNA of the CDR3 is TGTGCCAGCAGCTTAGTGGGCCTAGCGGGAGTGAAGACCCAGTACTTC. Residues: CASSLVGLAGVKTQYF.

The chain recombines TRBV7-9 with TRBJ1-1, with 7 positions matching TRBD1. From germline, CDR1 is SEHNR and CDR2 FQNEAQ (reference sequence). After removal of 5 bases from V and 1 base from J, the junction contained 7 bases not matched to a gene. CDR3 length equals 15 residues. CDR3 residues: CASSVGQTKNTEAFF. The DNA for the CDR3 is TGTGCCAGCAGCGTGGGACAGACAAAGAACACTGAAGCTTTCTTT.

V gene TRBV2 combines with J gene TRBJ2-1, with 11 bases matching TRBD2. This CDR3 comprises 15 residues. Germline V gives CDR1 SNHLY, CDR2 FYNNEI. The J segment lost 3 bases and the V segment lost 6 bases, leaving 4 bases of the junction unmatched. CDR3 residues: CASSDLAGGYNEQFF. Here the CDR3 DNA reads TGTGCCAGCAGCGATCTAGCGGGGGGCTACAATGAGCAGTTCTTC.

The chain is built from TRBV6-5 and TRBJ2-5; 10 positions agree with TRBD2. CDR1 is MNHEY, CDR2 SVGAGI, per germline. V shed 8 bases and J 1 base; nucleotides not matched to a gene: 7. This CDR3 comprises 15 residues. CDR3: CASSRLAGAQETQYF. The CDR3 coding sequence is TGTGCCAGCTCCCGGCTAGCGGGAGCCCAAGAGACCCAGTACTTC.

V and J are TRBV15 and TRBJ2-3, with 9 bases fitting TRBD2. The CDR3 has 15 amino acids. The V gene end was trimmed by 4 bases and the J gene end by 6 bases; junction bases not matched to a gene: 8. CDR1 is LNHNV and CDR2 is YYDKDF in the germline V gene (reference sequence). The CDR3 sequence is CATSMLRGGLDTQYF. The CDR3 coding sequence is TGTGCCACCAGCATGTTGCGGGGGGGATTGGATACGCAGTATTTT.

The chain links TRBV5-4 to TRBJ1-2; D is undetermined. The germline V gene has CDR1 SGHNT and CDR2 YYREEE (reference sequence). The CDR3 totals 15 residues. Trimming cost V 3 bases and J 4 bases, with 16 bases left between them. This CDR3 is CASSSSELLIYGYTF. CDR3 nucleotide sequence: TGTGCCAGCAGCTCTTCGGAACTACTAATCTATGGCTACACCTTC.

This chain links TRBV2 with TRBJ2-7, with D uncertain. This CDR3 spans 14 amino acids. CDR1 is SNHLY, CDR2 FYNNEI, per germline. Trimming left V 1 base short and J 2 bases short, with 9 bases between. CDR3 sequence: CASSEEAGPYEQYF. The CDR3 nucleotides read TGTGCCAGCAGTGAAGAGGCAGGCCCCTACGAGCAGTACTTC.

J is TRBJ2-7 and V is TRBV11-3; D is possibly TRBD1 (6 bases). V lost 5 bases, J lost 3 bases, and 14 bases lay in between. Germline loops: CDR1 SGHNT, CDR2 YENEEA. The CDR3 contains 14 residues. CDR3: CASSRGTSSYEQYF. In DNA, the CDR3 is TGTGCCAGCAGCCGAGGGACATCCAGCTACGAGCAGTACTTC.